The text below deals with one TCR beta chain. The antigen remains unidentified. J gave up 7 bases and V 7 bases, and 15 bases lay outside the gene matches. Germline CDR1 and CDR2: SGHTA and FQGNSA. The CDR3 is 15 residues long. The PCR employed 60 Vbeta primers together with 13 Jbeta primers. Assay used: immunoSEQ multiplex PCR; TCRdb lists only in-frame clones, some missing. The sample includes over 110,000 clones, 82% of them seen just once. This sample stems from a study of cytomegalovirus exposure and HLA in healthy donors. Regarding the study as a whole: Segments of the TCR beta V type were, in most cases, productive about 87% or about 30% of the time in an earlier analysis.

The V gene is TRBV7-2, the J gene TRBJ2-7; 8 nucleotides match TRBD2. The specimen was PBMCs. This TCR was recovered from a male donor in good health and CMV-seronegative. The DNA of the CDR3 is TGTGCCAGCACCCCGGGGCTAGCGGGTTCGGGGGAGCAGTACTTC. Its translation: CASTPGLAGSGEQYF.